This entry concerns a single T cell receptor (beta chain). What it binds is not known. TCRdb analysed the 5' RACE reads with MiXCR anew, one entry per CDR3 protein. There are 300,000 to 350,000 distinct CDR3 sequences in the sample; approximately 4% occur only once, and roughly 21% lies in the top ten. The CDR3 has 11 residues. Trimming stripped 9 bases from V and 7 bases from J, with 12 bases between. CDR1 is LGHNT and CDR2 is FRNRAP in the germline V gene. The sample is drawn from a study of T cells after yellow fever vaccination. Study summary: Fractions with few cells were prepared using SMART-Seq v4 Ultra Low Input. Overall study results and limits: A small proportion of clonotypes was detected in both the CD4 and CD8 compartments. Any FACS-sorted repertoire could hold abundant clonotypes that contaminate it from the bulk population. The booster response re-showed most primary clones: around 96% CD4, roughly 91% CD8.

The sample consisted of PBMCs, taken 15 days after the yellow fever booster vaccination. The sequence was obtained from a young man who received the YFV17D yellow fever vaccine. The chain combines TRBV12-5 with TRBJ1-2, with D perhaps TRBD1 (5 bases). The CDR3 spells CASGLGGGYTF. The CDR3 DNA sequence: TGTGCTAGCGGGTTGGGGGGTGGCTACACCTTC.